These T cell receptor beta chains were read from a single sample in a study of cytomegalovirus exposure and HLA in healthy donors. Some clones are missing from TCRdb's copy, which holds only in-frame ones; the method was immunoSEQ multiplex PCR. The sample includes 95,000 to 100,000 clones, roughly 76% of them seen just once. Sample: PBMCs. The receptors originated from a man between 35 and 55 years old in good health and CMV-seronegative. CDR3s include the opening cysteine and the closing phenylalanine or tryptophan. Size values are once, few and many counts, or a class for expanded clones, and some rows have none.

>NA|TRBV5-4|TRBJ2-1
CASSGGLDANEQFF
>NA|TRBV6-1|TRBJ1-6
CASSERASYNSPLHF
>few|TRBV5-1|TRBJ2-1
CASSLGQGNEQFF
>few|TRBV10-3|TRBJ1-6
CAISSGTGFNSPLHF
>once|TRBV5-5|TRBJ1-1
CASSYGTGRLNTEAFF
>NA|TRBV5-4|NA
CASSRWGRGYEQYF
>few|TRBV5-1|TRBJ2-3
CASSGSGGAVSTDTQYF
>few|TRBV10-1|TRBJ2-2
CASSRQIGTGELFF
>NA|TRBV29-1|TRBJ2-3
CSAGGLESTDTQYF
>NA|TRBV28|TRBJ2-1
CASSGGASNEQFF
>NA|TRBV7-2|TRBJ2-7
CASSLGVGAGDYF
>NA|TRBV5-7|TRBJ2-2
CASSWTGEGELFF
>NA|TRBV7-9|TRBJ2-2
CSSSSSGGLVTGELFF
>NA|TRBV5-1|TRBJ2-5
CASTQQETQYF
>few|TRBV4-2|TRBJ1-5
CASGQDPRERDQPQHF
>NA|TRBV7-9|TRBJ2-7
CSSSSQGYEQYF
>NA|TRBV5-5|TRBJ1-2
CASSLQGSYTF
>NA|TRBV4-1|TRBJ1-1
CASSQGQGEVNTEAFF
>NA|TRBV19|TRBJ1-1
CASSMGQNTEAFF
>NA|TRBV7-9|TRBJ2-5
CASSQSLAGGWETQYF
>NA|TRBV6-5|TRBJ2-3
CASSYSHRGSTDTQYF
>NA|TRBV20-1|TRBJ1-2
CSAGQNYGYTF
>few|TRBV5-6|TRBJ1-1
CASSPGTGANTEAFF
>NA|TRBV4-1|TRBJ2-5
CASSQREGGAGTQYF
>NA|TRBV6-5|TRBJ1-2
CASRPRAGDNYGYTF
>NA|TRBV28|TRBJ2-1
CASSYPRGQGGGEQFF
>NA|TRBV25-1|TRBJ2-3
CASSGLAGVTDTQYF
>NA|TRBV9|TRBJ2-5
CASSVDPLETQYF
>NA|TRBV19|TRBJ1-1
CASSITGNTEAFF
>NA|TRBV5-1|TRBJ1-4
CASSFGDTIEKLFF
>NA|TRBV6-1|TRBJ1-2
CASSEDRLSSGYTF
>NA|TRBV5-1|TRBJ2-3
CASSSGQGTTDTQYF
>NA|TRBV7-9|TRBJ2-7
CASSLGQGAYEQYF
>NA|TRBV27|TRBJ2-5
CASSLGPQETQYF
>NA|TRBV19|TRBJ1-5
CASSGQLNQPQHF
>NA|TRBV12-5|TRBJ2-1
CASGFTGSIGEQFF
>NA|TRBV14|TRBJ1-1
CASSRALLETEAFF
>NA|TRBV6-5|NA
CASRGAGGLYEQYF
>NA|TRBV6-5|TRBJ2-7
CASSYSGTGTYEQYF
>once|TRBV5-1|TRBJ1-1
CASSIKGADTEAFF